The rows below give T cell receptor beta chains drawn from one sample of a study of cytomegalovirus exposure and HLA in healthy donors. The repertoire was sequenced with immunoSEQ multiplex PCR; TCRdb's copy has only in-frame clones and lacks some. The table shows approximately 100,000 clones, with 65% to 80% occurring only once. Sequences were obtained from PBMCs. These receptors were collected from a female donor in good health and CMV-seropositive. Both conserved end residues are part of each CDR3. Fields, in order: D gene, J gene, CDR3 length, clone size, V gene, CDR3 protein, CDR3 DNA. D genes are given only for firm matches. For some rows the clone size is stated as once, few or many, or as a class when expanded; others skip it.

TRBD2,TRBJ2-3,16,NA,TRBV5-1,CASSPSSGGTPDTQYF,TGCGCCAGCAGCCCTTCTAGCGGGGGGACCCCAGATACGCAGTATTTT
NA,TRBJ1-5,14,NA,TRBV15,CATSRRDSNQPQHF,TGTGCCACCAGCAGGAGAGATAGCAATCAGCCCCAGCATTTT
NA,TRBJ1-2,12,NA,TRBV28,CASSLVQPGYTF,TGTGCCAGCAGTTTGGTACAGCCCGGCTACACCTTC
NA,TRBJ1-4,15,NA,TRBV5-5,CASSFGGATNEKLFF,TGTGCCAGCAGCTTTGGAGGAGCAACTAATGAAAAACTGTTTTTT
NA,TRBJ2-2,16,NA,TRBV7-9,CASSPQSQGFTGELFF,TGTGCCAGCAGCCCCCAGTCCCAGGGATTCACCGGGGAGCTGTTTTTT
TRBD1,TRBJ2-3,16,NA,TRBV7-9,CASKSGQGAHTDTQYF,TGTGCCAGCAAGTCGGGACAGGGGGCGCATACAGATACGCAGTATTTT
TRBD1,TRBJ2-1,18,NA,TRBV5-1,CASSAGRGLQSANNEQFF,TGCGCCAGCAGCGCCGGCAGGGGGCTTCAATCTGCCAACAATGAGCAGTTCTTC
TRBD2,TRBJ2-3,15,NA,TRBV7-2,CASSLDGGAGDTQYF,TGTGCCAGCAGCTTAGACGGGGGGGCTGGGGATACGCAGTATTTT
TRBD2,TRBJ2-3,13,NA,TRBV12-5,CASVDKGRVTQYF,TGTGCTAGTGTTGATAAGGGGAGGGTTACGCAGTATTTT
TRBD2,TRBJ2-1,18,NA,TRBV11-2,CASSRFGTSGSSYNEQFF,TGTGCCAGCAGCCGTTTTGGGACTAGCGGCAGCTCCTACAATGAGCAGTTCTTC
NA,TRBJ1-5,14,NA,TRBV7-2,CASSPYGRDQPQHF,TGTGCCAGCAGCCCTTACGGCAGGGATCAGCCCCAGCATTTT
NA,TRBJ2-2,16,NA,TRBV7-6,CASSLRAGANTGELFF,TGTGCCAGCAGCTTACGAGCAGGGGCGAACACCGGGGAGCTGTTTTTT
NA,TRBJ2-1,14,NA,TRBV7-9,CASSSTGYDNEQFF,TGTGCCAGCAGCTCGACGGGTTACGACAATGAGCAGTTCTTC
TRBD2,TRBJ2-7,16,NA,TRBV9,CASSTSGVAGTYEQYF,TGTGCCAGCAGCACTAGTGGGGTAGCGGGGACTTACGAGCAGTACTTC
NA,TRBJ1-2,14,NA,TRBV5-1,CASSLVNVGYGYTF,TGCGCCAGCAGCTTGGTTAATGTCGGTTATGGCTACACCTTC
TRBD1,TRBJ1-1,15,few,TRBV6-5,CASSYSPRTGAEAFF,TGTGCCAGCAGTTACTCCCCCAGGACAGGGGCTGAAGCTTTCTTT
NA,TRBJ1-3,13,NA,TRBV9,CASSAGRGNTIYF,TGTGCCAGCAGCGCCGGTCGTGGAAACACCATATATTTT
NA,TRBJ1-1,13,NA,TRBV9,CASSVTANTEAFF,TGTGCCAGCAGCGTAACAGCTAACACTGAAGCTTTCTTT
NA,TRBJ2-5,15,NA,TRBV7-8,CASSPPTRVKETQYF,TGTGCCAGCAGCCCTCCCACTAGGGTGAAAGAGACCCAGTACTTC
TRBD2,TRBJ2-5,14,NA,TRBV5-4,CASTMASGPETQYF,TGTGCCAGCACGATGGCTAGCGGTCCGGAGACCCAGTACTTC
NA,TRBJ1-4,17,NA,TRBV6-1,CASSALMYGQTPEKLFF,TGTGCCAGCAGTGCGTTAATGTACGGACAGACACCTGAAAAACTGTTTTTT
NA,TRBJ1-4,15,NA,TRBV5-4,CASRGADATNEKLFF,TGTGCCTCGCGGGGGGCCGATGCAACTAATGAAAAACTGTTTTTT
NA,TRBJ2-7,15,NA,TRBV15,CATSRDLGQPYEQYF,TGTGCCACCAGCAGAGATTTGGGGCAACCCTACGAGCAGTACTTC